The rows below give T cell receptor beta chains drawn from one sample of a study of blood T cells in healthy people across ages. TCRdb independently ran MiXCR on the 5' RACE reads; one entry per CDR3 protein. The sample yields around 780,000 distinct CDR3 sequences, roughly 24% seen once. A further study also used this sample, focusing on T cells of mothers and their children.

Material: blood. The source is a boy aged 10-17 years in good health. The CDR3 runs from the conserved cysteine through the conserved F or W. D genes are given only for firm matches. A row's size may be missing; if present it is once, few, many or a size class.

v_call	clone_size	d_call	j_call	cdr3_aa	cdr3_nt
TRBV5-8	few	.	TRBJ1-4	CASSLTTVANEKLFF	TGTGCCAGCAGCTTAACGACAGTGGCTAATGAAAAACTGTTTTTT
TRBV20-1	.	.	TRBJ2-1	CSARSEADLSYNEQFF	TGCAGTGCTAGATCCGAGGCGGACCTCTCCTACAATGAGCAGTTCTTC
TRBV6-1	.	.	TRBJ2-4	CASSAVEVKNIQYF	TGTGCCAGCAGTGCGGTCGAGGTCAAAAACATTCAGTACTTC
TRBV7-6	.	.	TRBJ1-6	CASKSLNSPLHF	TGTGCCAGCAAGAGCTTAAATTCACCCCTCCACTTT
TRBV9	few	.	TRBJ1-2	CASSANREIVSGYTF	TGTGCCAGCAGCGCGAACAGGGAAATCGTATCGGGCTACACCTTC
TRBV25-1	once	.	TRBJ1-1	CASSSLRQGSRAEAFF	TGTGCCAGCAGTTCTTTGAGGCAGGGGTCTCGCGCTGAAGCTTTCTTT
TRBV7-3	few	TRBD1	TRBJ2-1	CASSIRQGAYNEQFF	TGTGCCAGCAGCATACGACAGGGGGCCTACAATGAGCAGTTCTTC
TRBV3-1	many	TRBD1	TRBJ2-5	CASSYIWTGKETQYF	TGTGCCAGCAGCTACATTTGGACAGGGAAAGAGACCCAGTACTTC
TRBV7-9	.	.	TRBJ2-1	CASSPRLRGSYNEQFF	TGTGCCAGCAGCCCCCGCTTGCGGGGCTCCTACAATGAGCAGTTCTTC
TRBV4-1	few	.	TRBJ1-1	CASSQTLRGNTEAFF	TGCGCCAGCAGCCAAACACTGAGGGGTAATACTGAAGCTTTCTTT
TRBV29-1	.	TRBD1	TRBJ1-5	CSVEPRNDRVGSNQPQHF	TGCAGCGTTGAACCCAGGAACGACAGGGTCGGTAGCAATCAGCCCCAGCATTTT
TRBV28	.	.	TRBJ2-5	CASSFAGLQETQYF	TGTGCCAGCAGTTTTGCAGGCTTACAAGAGACCCAGTACTTC
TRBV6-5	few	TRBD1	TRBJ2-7	CASSYTGDRNEQYF	TGTGCCAGCAGTTACACAGGGGATCGAAACGAGCAGTACTTC
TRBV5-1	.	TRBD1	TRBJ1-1	CASSYGTGEENTEAFF	TGTGCCAGCAGCTATGGGACAGGGGAAGAGAACACTGAAGCTTTCTTT
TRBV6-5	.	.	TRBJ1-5	CASSRGGVQPQHF	TGTGCCAGCAGCCGGGGAGGGGTTCAGCCCCAGCATTTT
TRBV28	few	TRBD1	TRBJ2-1	CASRPGQAGGEQFF	TGTGCCAGCAGGCCCGGACAGGCTGGGGGTGAGCAGTTCTTC
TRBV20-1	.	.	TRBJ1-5	CSASIGFSNQPQHF	TGCAGTGCTAGTATAGGGTTCAGCAATCAGCCCCAGCATTTT